This T cell receptor (beta chain) was obtained from a study of OX40 agonist ivuxolimab in advanced cancers. Measured with immunoSEQ multiplex PCR; TCRdb has only the in-frame clones, and not every one. Seen here are about 20,000 clones, 70% to 90% observed once, and the top ten hold 62%. Autoimmune disease history or systemic immunosuppression barred patients. Trimming removed 5 bases from V and 5 bases from J, with 6 bases in between. Germline loops: CDR1 MNHEY, CDR2 SMNVEV (reference sequence). This CDR3 is 11 amino acids long. The chain joins TRBV27 to TRBJ1-2; D gene ambiguous. This TCR derives from an adult with an advanced solid tumor such as melanoma, head and neck, liver or kidney cancer. The input for sequencing was CD4+ or CD8+ T cells sorted from blood, taken in a trial of the OX40 agonist ivuxolimab. The CDR3 DNA sequence: TGTGCCAGCAGTGCAGGTTATGGCTACACCTTC. This encodes CASSAGYGYTF.